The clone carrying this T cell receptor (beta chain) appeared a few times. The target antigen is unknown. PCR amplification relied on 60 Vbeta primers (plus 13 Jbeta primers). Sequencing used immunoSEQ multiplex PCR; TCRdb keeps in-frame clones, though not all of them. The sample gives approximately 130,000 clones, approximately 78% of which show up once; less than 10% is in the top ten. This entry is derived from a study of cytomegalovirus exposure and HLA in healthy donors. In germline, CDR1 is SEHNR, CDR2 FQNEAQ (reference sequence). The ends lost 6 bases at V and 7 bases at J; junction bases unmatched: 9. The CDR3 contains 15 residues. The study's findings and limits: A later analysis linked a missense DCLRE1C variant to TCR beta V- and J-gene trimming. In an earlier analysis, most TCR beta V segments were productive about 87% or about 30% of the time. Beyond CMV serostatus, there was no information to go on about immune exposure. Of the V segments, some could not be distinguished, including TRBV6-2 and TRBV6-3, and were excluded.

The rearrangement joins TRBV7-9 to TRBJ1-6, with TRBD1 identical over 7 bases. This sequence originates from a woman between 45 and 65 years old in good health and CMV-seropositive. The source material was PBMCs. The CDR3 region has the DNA TGTGCCAGCAGTCTAACAGGGGAGGTGAATTCACCCCTCCACTTT. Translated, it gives CASSLTGEVNSPLHF. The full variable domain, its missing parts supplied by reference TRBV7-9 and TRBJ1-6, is DTGVSQNPRHKITKRGQNVTFRCDPISEHNRLYWYRQTLGQGPEFLTYFQNEAQLEKSRLLSDRFSAERPKGSFSTLEIQRTEQGDSAMYLCASSLTGEVNSPLHFGNGTRLTVT.